The clone carrying this TCR beta chain was counted once. Some clones are missing from TCRdb's copy, which holds only in-frame ones; the method was immunoSEQ multiplex PCR. The repertoire has roughly 260,000 clones, 80% to 90% of them found once; the top ten carry under 2.5%. Participants' own reports of clinical history determined their cohort assignment. Cohort 3 recovery required two negative PCRs, clearance, or symptom resolution. CDR1 is MNHEY, CDR2 SMNVEV, per germline (reference sequence). CDR3 size: 16 residues. V shed 2 bases and J shed 1 base, with 11 bases lying between them. The data originate from a study of blood T cell repertoires in COVID-19. Study-level information: COVID-19 samples from acute and convalescent phases originated in the United States, Italy and Spain.

The specimen sequenced was PBMCs or T cells enriched from blood (not recorded which). V usage is TRBV27 and J usage is TRBJ2-2; a weak D match, TRBD1 (5 bases). The source is a woman in her forties or fifties who had recovered from COVID-19. The CDR3 nucleotides read TGTGCCAGCAGTTTACCTGGACACTGGAACACCGGGGAGCTGTTTTTT. It codes for CASSLPGHWNTGELFF.